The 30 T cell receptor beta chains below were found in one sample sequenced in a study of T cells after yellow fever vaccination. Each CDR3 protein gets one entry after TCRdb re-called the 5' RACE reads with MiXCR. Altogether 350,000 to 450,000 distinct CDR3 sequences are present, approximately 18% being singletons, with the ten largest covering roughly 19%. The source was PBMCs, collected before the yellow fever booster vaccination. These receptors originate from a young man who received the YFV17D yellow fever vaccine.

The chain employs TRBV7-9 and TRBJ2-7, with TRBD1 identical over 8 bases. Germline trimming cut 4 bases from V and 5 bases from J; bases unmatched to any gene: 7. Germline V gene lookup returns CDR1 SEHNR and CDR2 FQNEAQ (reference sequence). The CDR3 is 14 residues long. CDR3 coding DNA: TGTGCCAGCAGCTCCCGGGACAGGCGGCACGAGCAGTACTTC. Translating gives CASSSRDRRHEQYF. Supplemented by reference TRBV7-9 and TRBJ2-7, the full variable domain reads DTGVSQNPRHKITKRGQNVTFRCDPISEHNRLYWYRQTLGQGPEFLTYFQNEAQLEKSRLLSDRFSAERPKGSFSTLEIQRTEQGDSAMYLCASSSRDRRHEQYFGPGTRLTVT.

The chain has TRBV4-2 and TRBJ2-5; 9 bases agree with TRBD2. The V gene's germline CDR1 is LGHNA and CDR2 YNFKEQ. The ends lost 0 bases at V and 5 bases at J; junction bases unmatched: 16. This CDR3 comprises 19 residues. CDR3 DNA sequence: TGTGCCAGCAGCCAAGATCGGAAGGTAGCGGGGGTCTTCTTGGAGACCCAGTACTTC. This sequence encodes CASSQDRKVAGVFLETQYF.

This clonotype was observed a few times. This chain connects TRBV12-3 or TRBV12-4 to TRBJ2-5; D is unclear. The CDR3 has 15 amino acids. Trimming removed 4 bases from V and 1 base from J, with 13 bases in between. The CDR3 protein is CASSSTYRRQETQYF. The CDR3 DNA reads TGTGCCAGCAGTTCAACCTACAGACGCCAAGAGACCCAGTACTTC.

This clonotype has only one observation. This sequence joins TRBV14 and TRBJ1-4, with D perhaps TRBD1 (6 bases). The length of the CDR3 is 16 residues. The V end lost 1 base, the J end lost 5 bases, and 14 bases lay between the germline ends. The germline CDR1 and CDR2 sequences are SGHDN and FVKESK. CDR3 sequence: CASSQVAQQGNEKLFF. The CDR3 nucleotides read TGTGCCAGCAGCCAAGTCGCTCAACAGGGAAATGAAAAACTGTTTTTT.

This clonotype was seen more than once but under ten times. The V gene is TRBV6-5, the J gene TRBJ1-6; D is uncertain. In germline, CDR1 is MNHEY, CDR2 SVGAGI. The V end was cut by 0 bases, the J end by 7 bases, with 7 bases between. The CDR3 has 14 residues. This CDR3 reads CASSYSGRNSPLHF. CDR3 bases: TGTGCCAGCAGTTACTCGGGTAGGAATTCACCCCTCCACTTT.

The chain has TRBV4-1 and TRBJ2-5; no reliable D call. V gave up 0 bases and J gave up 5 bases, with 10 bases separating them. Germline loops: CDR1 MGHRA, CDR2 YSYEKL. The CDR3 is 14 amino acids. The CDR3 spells CASSQDPATETQYF. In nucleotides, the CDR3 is TGCGCCAGCAGCCAAGACCCAGCTACGGAGACCCAGTACTTC.

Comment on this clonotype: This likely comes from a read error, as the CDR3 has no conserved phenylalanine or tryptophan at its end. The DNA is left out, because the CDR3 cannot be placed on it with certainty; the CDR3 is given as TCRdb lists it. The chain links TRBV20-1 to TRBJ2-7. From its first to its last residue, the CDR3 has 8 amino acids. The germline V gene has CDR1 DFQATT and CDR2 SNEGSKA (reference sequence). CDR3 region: CSEGLFGD.

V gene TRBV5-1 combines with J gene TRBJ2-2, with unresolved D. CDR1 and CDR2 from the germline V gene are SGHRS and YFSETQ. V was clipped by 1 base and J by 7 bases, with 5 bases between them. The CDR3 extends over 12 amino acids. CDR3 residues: CASSLLDGELFF. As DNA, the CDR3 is TGCGCCAGCAGCTTGTTAGACGGGGAGCTGTTTTTT.

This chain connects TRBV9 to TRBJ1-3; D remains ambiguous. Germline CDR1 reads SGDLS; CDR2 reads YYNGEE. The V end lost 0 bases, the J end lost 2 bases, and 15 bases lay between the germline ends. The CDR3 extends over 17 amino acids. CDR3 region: CASSVGPGPSPGNTIYF. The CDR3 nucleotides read TGTGCCAGCAGCGTAGGCCCCGGGCCCAGCCCTGGAAACACCATATATTTT.

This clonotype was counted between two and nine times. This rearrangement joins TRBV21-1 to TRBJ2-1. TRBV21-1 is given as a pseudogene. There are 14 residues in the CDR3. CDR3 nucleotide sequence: TGTGCCAGCAGCAATACGATCGTTTACAATGAGCAGTTCTTC. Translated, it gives CASSNTIVYNEQFF.

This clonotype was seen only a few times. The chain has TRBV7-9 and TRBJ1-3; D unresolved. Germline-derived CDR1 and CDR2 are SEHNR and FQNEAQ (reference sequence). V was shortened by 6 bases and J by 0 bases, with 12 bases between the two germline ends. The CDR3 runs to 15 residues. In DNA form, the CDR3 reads TGTGCCAGCAGAGGACCGAGGAACTCTGGAAACACCATATATTTT. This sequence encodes CASRGPRNSGNTIYF.

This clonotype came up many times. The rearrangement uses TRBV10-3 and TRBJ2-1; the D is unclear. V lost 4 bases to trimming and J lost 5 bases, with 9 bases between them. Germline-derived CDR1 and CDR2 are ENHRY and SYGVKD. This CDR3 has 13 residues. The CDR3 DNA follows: TGTGCCATCAGTGCAGGCCGTGACAATGAGCAGTTCTTC. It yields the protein CAISAGRDNEQFF.

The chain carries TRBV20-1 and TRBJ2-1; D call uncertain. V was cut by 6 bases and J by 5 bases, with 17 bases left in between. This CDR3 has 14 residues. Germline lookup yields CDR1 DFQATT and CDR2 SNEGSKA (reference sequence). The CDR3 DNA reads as TGCAGTGCCAGTCGTAACTTCTTCGACAATGAGCAGTTCTTC. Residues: CSASRNFFDNEQFF.

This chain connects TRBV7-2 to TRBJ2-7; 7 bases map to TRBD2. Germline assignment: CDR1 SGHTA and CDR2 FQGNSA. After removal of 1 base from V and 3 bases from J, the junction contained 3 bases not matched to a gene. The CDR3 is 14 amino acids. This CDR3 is CASSLGAGDYEQYV. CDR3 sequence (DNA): TGTGCCAGCAGCTTAGGGGCGGGGGACTACGAGCAGTACGTC.

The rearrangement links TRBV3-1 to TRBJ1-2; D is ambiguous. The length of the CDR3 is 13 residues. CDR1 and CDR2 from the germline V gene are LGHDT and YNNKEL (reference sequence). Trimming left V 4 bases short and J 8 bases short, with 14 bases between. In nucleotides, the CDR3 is TGTGCCAGCAGCCTATCAGTGTCGGGCGGCTACACCTTC. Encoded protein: CASSLSVSGGYTF.

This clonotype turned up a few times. This CDR3 is CASSPRLGQGAYEQFF. CDR3 in DNA: TGCGCCAGCAGCCCCCGGTTGGGACAGGGGGCCTATGAGCAGTTCTTC. The rearrangement joins TRBV5-1 to TRBJ2-1, with TRBD1 matching 12 bases. The CDR3 runs 16 residues. After removal of 4 bases from V and 8 bases from J, the junction contained 10 bases not matched to a gene. Germline CDR1 SGHRS, CDR2 YFSETQ.

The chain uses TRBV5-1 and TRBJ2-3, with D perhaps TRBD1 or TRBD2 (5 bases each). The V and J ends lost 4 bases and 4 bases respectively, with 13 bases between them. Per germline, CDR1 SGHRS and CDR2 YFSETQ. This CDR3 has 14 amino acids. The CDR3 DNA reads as TGCGCCAGCAGCCCGGGGCCCCTCCCAGATACGCAGTATTTT. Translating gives CASSPGPLPDTQYF.

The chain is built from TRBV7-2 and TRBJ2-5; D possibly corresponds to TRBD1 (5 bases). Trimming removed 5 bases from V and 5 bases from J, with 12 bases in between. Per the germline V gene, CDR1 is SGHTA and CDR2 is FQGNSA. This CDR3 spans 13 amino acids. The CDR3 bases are TGTGCCAGCAGCACCGACAGTGGGGAGACCCAGTACTTC. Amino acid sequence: CASSTDSGETQYF.

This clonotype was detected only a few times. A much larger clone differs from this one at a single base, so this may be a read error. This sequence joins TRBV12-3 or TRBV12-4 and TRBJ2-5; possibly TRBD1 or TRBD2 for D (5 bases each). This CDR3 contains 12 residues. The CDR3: CASSRDQGTQYF. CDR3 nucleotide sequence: TGTGCCAGCAGCCGGGACCAAGGGACCCAGTACTTC.

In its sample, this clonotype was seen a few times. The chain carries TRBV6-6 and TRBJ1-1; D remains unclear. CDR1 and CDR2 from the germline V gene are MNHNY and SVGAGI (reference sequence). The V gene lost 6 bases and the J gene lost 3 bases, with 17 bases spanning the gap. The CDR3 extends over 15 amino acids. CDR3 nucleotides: TGTGCCAGCAGGAACCAAAGGGTTGGGGACACTGAAGCTTTCTTT. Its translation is CASRNQRVGDTEAFF.

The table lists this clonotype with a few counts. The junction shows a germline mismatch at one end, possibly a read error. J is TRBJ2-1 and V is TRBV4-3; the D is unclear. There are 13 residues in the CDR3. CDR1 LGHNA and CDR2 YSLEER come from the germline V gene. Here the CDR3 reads CASSQDSNSPLIF. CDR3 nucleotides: TGCGCCAGCAGCCAAGACTCCAATTCCCCATTAATCTTC.

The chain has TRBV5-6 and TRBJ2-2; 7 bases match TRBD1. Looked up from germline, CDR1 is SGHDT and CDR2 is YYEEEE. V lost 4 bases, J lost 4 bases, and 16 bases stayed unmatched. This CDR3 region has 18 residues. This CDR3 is CASSPGGNGLRATGELFF. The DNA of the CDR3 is TGTGCCAGCAGCCCAGGGGGTAACGGATTGCGGGCCACCGGGGAGCTGTTTTTT.

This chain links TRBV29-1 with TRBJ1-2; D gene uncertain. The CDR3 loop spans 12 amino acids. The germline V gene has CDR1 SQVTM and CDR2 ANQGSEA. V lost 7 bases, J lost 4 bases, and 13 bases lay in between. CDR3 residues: CSASQPRYGYTF. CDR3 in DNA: TGCAGCGCCTCTCAGCCCCGCTATGGCTACACCTTC.

CDR3: CSARDVAGSSYNSPLHF. The DNA of the CDR3 is TGCAGTGCTAGAGATGTGGCAGGGAGTTCCTATAATTCACCCCTCCACTTT. The V and J genes are TRBV20-1 and TRBJ1-6; the D gene is possibly TRBD1 (5 bases). This CDR3 comprises 17 residues. Germline loops: CDR1 DFQATT, CDR2 SNEGSKA (reference sequence). The V and J ends lost 0 bases and 1 base respectively, with 13 bases between them.

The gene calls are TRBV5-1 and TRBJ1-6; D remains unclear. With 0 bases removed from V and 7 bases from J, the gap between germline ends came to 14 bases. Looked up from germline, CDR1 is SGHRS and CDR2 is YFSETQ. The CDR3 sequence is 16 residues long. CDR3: CASSLEPGGRNSPLHF. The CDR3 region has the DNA TGCGCCAGCAGCTTGGAGCCAGGAGGGCGGAATTCACCCCTCCACTTT.

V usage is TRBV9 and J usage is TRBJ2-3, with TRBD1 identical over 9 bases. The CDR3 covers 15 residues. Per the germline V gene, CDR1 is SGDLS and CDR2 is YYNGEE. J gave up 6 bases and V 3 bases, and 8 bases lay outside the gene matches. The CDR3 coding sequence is TGTGCCAGCAGCGATCGGACAGGGGTATGGGATACGCAGTATTTT. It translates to CASSDRTGVWDTQYF.

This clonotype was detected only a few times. The CDR3 bases are TGTGCCAGCACCTCGGGACAGATCTATGGCTACACCTTC. This sequence encodes CASTSGQIYGYTF. This rearrangement joins TRBV7-9 to TRBJ1-2, with 7 bases that match TRBD1. Germline V gene lookup returns CDR1 SEHNR and CDR2 FQNEAQ (reference sequence). The CDR3 consists of 13 residues. Trimming at V came to 7 bases and at J to 4 bases, leaving 6 bases not matched to a gene.

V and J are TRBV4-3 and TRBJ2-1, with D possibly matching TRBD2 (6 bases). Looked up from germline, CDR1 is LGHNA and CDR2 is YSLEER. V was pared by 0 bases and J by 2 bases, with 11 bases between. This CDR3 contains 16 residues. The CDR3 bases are TGCGCCAGCAGCCAAGAGTACGGGGGACCCTACAATGAGCAGTTCTTC. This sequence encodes CASSQEYGGPYNEQFF.

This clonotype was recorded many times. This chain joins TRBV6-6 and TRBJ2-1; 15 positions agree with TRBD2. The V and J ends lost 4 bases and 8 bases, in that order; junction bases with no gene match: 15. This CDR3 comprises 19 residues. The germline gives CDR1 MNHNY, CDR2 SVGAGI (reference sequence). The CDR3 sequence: CASSSGLAGGLLLVDEQFF. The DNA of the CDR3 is TGTGCCAGCAGTTCCGGACTAGCGGGGGGGCTTCTCCTTGTCGATGAGCAGTTCTTC.

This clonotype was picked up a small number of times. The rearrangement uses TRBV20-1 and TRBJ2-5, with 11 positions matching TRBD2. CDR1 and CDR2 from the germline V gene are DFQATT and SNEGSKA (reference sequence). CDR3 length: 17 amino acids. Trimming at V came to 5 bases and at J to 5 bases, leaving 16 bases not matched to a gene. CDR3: CSASSLEIAGGRETQYF. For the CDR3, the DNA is TGCAGTGCTTCAAGCCTTGAAATAGCGGGGGGGCGTGAGACCCAGTACTTC.